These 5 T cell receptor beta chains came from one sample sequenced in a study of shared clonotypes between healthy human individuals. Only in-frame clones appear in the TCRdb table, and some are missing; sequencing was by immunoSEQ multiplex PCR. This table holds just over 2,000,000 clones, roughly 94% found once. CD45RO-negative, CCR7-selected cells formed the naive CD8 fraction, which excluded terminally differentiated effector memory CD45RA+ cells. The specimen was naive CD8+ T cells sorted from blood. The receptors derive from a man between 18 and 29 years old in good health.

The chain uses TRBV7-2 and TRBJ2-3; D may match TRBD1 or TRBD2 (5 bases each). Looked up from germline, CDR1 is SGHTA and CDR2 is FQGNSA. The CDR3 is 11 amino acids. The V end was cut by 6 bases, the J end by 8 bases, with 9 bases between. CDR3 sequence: CASSWDGTQYF. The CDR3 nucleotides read TGTGCCAGCAGTTGGGACGGTACGCAGTATTTT.

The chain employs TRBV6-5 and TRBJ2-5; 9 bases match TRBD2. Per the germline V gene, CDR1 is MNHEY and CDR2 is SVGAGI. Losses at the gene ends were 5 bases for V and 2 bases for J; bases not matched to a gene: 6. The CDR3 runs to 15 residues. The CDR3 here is CASSLGGGEQETQYF. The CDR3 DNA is TGTGCCAGCAGTCTTGGCGGGGGGGAACAAGAGACCCAGTACTTC.

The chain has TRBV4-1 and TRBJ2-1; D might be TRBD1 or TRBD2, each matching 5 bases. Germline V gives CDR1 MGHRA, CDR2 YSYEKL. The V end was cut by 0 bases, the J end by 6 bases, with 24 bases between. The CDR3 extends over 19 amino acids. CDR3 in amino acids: CASSQEGPSRGIGFNEQFF. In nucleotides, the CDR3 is TGCGCCAGCAGCCAAGAGGGGCCAAGCCGGGGCATTGGGTTCAATGAGCAGTTCTTC.

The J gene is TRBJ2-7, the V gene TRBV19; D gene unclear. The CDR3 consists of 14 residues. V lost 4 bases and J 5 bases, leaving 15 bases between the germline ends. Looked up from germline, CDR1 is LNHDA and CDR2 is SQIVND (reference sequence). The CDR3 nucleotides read TGTGCCAGTAGTACCGGCCCCGCTCGGGACGAGCAGTACTTC. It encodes CASSTGPARDEQYF.

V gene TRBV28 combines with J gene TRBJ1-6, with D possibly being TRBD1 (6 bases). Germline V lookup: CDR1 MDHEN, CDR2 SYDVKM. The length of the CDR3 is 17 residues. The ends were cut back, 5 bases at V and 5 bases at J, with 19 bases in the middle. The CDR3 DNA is TGTGCCAGCAGTCCCTCCGACAGGTCCTTGGATAATTCACCCCTCCACTTT. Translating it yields CASSPSDRSLDNSPLHF. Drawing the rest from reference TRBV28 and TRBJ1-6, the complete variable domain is DVKVTQSSRYLVKRTGEKVFLECVQDMDHENMFWYRQDPGLGLRLIYFSYDVKMKEKGDIPEGYSVSREKKERFSLILESASTNQTSMYLCASSPSDRSLDNSPLHFGNGTRLTVT.